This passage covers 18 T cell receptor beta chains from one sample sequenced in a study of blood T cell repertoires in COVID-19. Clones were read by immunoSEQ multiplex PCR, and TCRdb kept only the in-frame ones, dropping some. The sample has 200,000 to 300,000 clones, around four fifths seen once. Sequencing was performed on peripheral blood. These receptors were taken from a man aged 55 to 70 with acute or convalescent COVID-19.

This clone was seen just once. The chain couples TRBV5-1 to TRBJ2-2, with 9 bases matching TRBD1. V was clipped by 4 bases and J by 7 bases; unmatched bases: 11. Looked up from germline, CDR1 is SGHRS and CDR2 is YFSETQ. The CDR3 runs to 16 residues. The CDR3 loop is CASSPQWQGQGGELFF. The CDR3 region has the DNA TGCGCCAGCAGCCCCCAGTGGCAGGGACAGGGCGGGGAGCTGTTTTTT.

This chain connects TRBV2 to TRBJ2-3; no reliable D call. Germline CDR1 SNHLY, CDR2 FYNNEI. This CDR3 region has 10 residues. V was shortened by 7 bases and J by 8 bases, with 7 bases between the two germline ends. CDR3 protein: CASMSSTQYF. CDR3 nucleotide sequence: TGTGCCAGCATGAGTTCTACGCAGTATTTT. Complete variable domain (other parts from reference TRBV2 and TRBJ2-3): EPEVTQTPSHQVTQMGQEVILRCVPISNHLYFYWYRQILGQKVEFLVSFYNNEISEKSEIFDDQFSVERPDGSNFTLKIRSTKLEDSAMYFCASMSSTQYFGPGTRLTVL.

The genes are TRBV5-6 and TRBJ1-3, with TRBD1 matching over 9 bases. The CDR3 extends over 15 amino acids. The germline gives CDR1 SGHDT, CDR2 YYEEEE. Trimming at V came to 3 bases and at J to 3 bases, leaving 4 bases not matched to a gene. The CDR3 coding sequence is TGTGCCAGCAGCTGGGGACAGGGCAGTGGAAACACCATATATTTT. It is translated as CASSWGQGSGNTIYF.

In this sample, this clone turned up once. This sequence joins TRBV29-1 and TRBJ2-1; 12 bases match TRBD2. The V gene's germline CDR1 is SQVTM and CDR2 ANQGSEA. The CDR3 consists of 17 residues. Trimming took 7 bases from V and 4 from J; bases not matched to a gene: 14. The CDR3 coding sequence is TGCAGCGCCCTAGCGGGGGGGGGAATTGGTGTATACAATGAGCAGTTCTTC. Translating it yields CSALAGGGIGVYNEQFF.

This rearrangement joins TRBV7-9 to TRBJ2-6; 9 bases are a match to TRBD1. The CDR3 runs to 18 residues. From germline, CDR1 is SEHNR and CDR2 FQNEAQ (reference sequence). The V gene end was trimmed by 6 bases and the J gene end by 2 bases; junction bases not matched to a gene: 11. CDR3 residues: CASSPSGQGIPGANVLTF. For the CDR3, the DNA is TGTGCCAGCAGTCCCAGCGGACAGGGGATACCTGGGGCCAACGTCCTGACTTTC.

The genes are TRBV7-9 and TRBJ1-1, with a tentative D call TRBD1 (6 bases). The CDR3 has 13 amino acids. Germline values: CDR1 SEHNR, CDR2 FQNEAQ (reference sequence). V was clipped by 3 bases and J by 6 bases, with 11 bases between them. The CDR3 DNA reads TGTGCCAGCAGCTTCACAGGGATCCCTGAAGCTTTCTTT. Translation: CASSFTGIPEAFF.

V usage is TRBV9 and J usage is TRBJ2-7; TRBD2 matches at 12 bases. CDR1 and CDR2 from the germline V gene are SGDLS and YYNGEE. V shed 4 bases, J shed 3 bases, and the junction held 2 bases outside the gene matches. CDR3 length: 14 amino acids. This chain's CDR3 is CASSQTSGSYEQYF. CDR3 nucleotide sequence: TGTGCCAGCAGCCAGACTAGCGGGAGCTACGAGCAGTACTTC.

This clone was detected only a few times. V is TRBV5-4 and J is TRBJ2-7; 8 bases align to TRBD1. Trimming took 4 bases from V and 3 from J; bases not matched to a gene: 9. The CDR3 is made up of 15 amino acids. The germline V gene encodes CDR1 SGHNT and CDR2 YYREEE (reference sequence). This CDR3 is CASSPWTGTNYEQYF. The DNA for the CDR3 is TGTGCCAGCAGCCCCTGGACAGGGACCAACTACGAGCAGTACTTC. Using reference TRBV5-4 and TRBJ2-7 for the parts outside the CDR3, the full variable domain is ETGVTQSPTHLIKTRGQQVTLRCSSQSGHNTVSWYQQALGQGPQFIFQYYREEENGRGNFPPRFSGLQFPNYSSELNVNALELDDSALYLCASSPWTGTNYEQYFGPGTRLTVT.

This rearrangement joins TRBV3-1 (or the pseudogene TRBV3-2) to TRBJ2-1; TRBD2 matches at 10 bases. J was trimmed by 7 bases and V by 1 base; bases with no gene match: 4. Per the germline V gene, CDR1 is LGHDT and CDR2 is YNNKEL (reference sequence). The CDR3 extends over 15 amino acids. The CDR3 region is CASSQGLAGLNEQFF. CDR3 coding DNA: TGTGCCAGCAGCCAAGGACTAGCGGGCTTAAATGAGCAGTTCTTC.

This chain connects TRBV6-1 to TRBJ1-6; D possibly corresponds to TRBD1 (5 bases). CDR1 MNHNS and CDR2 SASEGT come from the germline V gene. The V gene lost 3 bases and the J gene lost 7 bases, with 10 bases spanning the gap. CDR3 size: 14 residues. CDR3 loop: CASSETVGNSPLHF. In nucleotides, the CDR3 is TGTGCCAGCAGTGAGACAGTGGGAAATTCACCCCTCCACTTT.

CDR3 loop: CASSLGRTSGGRDEQFF. The CDR3 region has the DNA TGTGCCAGCAGCTTGGGTCGGACTAGCGGGGGGCGGGATGAGCAGTTCTTC. The J gene is TRBJ2-1, the V gene TRBV11-2; TRBD2 matches 14 bases. Germline V gives CDR1 SGHAT, CDR2 FQNNGV. J gave up 8 bases and V 3 bases, and 9 bases lay outside the gene matches. The CDR3 consists of 17 residues.

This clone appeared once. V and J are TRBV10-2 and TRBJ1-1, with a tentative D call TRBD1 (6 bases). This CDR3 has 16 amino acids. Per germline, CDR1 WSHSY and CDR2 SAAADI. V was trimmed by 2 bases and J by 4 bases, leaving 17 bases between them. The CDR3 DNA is TGCGCCAGCAGTGAGGACCATGCCACAGGGCCCACTGAAGCTTTCTTT. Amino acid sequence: CASSEDHATGPTEAFF.

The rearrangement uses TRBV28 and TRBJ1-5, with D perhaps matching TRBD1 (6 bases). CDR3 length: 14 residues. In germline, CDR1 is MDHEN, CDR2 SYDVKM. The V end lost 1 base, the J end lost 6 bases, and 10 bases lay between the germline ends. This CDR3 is CASSLSGVAQPQHF. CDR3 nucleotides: TGTGCCAGCAGTTTATCAGGGGTCGCTCAGCCCCAGCATTTT.

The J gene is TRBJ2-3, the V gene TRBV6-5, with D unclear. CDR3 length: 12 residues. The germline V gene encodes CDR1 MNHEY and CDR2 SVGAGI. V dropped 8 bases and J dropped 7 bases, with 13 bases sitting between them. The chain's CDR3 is CASGPLPNTQYF. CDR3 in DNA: TGTGCCAGCGGGCCCCTTCCAAATACGCAGTATTTT.

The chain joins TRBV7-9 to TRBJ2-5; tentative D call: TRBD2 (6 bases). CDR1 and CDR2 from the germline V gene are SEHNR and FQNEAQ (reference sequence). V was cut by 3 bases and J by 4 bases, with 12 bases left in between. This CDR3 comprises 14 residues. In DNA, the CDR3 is TGTGCCAGCAGCTTGGGACTGAGGGGAGAGACCCAGTACTTC. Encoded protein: CASSLGLRGETQYF.

CDR3 amino acids: CASSLYGRMETQYF. In nucleotides, the CDR3 is TGTGCCAGCAGTTTATATGGTAGAATGGAGACCCAGTACTTC. The chain is built from TRBV27 and TRBJ2-5; no clear D. This CDR3 spans 14 amino acids. With 1 base removed from V and 5 bases from J, the gap between germline ends came to 11 bases. CDR1 and CDR2 from the germline V gene are MNHEY and SMNVEV (reference sequence).

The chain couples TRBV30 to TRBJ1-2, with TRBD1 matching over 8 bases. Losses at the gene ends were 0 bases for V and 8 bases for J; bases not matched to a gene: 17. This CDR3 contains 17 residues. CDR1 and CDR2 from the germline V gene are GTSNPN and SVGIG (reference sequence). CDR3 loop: CAWSVPGEVDRGRGYTF. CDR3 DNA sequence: TGTGCCTGGAGTGTACCGGGCGAAGTTGACAGGGGCAGGGGCTACACCTTC.

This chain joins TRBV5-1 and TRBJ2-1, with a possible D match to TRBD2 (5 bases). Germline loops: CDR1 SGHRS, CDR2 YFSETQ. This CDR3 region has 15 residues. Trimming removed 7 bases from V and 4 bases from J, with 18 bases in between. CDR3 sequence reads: CASSPDSSTYNEQFF. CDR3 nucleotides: TGCGCCAGCTCTCCTGATTCTAGCACTTACAATGAGCAGTTCTTC.